The 32 T cell receptor beta chains reported below all come from one sample, sequenced in a study of CD8+CD57+ T cells in acquired aplastic anemia. Patients selected for sequencing had displayed CD8+CD57+ cell expansion by flow cytometry. Investigators profiled TCR beta VDJ and CDR3 from genomic DNA template. TCRdb processed the reads anew with MiXCR; each CDR3 protein has one entry. This table holds 250,000 to 350,000 distinct CDR3 sequences, around three fifths found once. The sequenced material came from sorted CD4+, CD8+, or CD8+CD57+ T cells (not recorded which) from PBMCs. The source is a human donor with aplastic anemia.

The chain uses TRBV20-1 and TRBJ1-1; TRBD1 is a possible D gene (5 bases). V lost 0 bases, J lost 1 base, and 12 bases lay in between. This CDR3 is built from 15 residues. Germline CDR1 and CDR2: DFQATT and SNEGSKA (reference sequence). In DNA, the CDR3 is TGCAGTGCTAGAGATAATGGGGGGGGGAACACTGAAGCTTTCTTT. Translating gives CSARDNGGGNTEAFF.

V and J are TRBV7-2 and TRBJ1-2, with 8 bases fitting TRBD1. V lost 6 bases to trimming and J lost 4 bases; unmatched junction nucleotides: 10. Per germline, CDR1 SGHTA and CDR2 FQGNSA. The CDR3 length is 15 residues. For the CDR3, the DNA is TGTGCCAGCAGTCTACCAGGGGGCGAACTCTATGGCTACACCTTC. It encodes CASSLPGGELYGYTF.

Notes on this clonotype: A much larger clone differs by one base, so this may be a read error. The chain joins TRBV3-1 to TRBJ1-4; D gene uncertain. Germline-derived CDR1 and CDR2 are LGHDT and YNNKEL (reference sequence). The CDR3 consists of 13 residues. The V gene lost 1 base and the J gene lost 8 bases, with 8 bases spanning the gap. The CDR3 loop is CASSQGCREKLFF. In nucleotides, the CDR3 is TGTGCCAGCAGCCAAGGCTGCAGGGAAAAACTGTTTTTT.

The chain is built from TRBV9 and TRBJ2-3; 9 bases are shared with TRBD1. This CDR3 has 15 amino acids. V was clipped by 6 bases and J by 0 bases; unmatched bases: 5. CDR1 is SGDLS, CDR2 YYNGEE, per germline. CDR3 DNA sequence: TGTGCCAGCACCGAAGGACAGGGGAGCACAGATACGCAGTATTTT. It codes for CASTEGQGSTDTQYF.

The chain is built from TRBV15 and TRBJ1-5; 8 bases agree with TRBD1. The CDR3 has 16 amino acids. Germline assignment: CDR1 LNHNV and CDR2 YYDKDF (reference sequence). After removal of 3 bases from V and 0 bases from J, the junction contained 4 bases not matched to a gene. This CDR3 reads CATSRDRVYSNQPQHF. In DNA form, the CDR3 reads TGTGCCACCAGCAGGGACAGGGTCTATAGCAATCAGCCCCAGCATTTT. The whole variable domain, remainder taken from reference TRBV15 and TRBJ1-5, is DAMVIQNPRYQVTQFGKPVTLSCSQTLNHNVMYWYQQKSSQAPKLLFHYYDKDFNNEADTPDNFQSRRPNTSFCFLDIRSPGLGDTAMYLCATSRDRVYSNQPQHFGDGTRLSIL.

This rearrangement joins TRBV29-1 to TRBJ2-1; D is unresolved. The CDR3 runs to 15 residues. Per germline, CDR1 SQVTM and CDR2 ANQGSEA. Trimming removed 4 bases at V and 8 bases at J, with 21 bases between. The CDR3: CSVGFLSSLGDEQFF. The DNA for the CDR3 is TGCAGCGTTGGTTTTCTCTCCTCCTTAGGCGATGAGCAGTTCTTC.

The J gene is TRBJ1-1, the V gene TRBV7-8; D is uncertain. Deletions cut 4 bases from V and 5 bases from J, with 2 bases between. The germline V gene encodes CDR1 SGHVS and CDR2 FQNEAQ. The CDR3 is 10 residues long. The CDR3 DNA reads as TGTGCCAGCAGCTCTACTGAAGCTTTCTTT. Amino acids: CASSSTEAFF.

Ten or more counts support this clonotype. The chain has TRBV18 and TRBJ1-6; 8 positions agree with TRBD1. V was pared by 3 bases and J by 10 bases, with 2 bases of the junction left unmatched. Germline V CDR1 and CDR2: KGHSH, LQKENI. This CDR3 has 13 residues. The CDR3: CASSPDRGSPLHF. The CDR3 DNA is TGTGCCAGCTCACCCGACAGGGGCTCACCCCTCCACTTT.

This clonotype was observed many times. The chain combines TRBV6-6 with TRBJ2-5, with 10 bases that match TRBD1. Per germline, CDR1 MNHNY and CDR2 SVGAGI (reference sequence). J gave up 5 bases and V 6 bases, and 6 bases lay outside the gene matches. CDR3 length: 14 amino acids. The CDR3 nucleotides read TGTGCCAGCAGCTTGACAGGGGGCAGCGAGACCCAGTACTTC. This sequence encodes CASSLTGGSETQYF.

This clonotype was counted ten times or more. This chain joins TRBV7-8 and TRBJ1-1; no definite D call. CDR3 length: 14 residues. Trimming stripped 2 bases from V and 4 bases from J, with 11 bases between. CDR1 is SGHVS, CDR2 FQNEAQ, per germline. CDR3 in DNA: TGTGCCAGCAGCTTACTACAAGGAGGCACTGAAGCTTTCTTT. Translated: CASSLLQGGTEAFF.

This clonotype came up many times. The CDR3 loop is CASSETHGPEYNEQFF. As DNA, the CDR3 is TGTGCCAGCAGTGAGACCCATGGGCCCGAATACAATGAGCAGTTCTTC. J is TRBJ2-1 and V is TRBV6-1; unclear D gene. The germline CDR1 and CDR2 sequences are MNHNS and SASEGT. The CDR3 consists of 16 residues. The V end lost 3 bases, the J end lost 4 bases, and 16 bases lay between the germline ends.

The chain employs TRBV7-9 and TRBJ2-7; unclear D gene. Deletions cut 5 bases from V and 3 bases from J, with 14 bases between. Germline lookup yields CDR1 SEHNR and CDR2 FQNEAQ (reference sequence). There are 14 residues in the CDR3. The CDR3 spells CASSAGFQLYEQYF. CDR3 nucleotides: TGTGCCAGCAGCGCCGGGTTTCAACTCTACGAGCAGTACTTC.

This chain uses TRBV20-1 with TRBJ2-5, with 7 bases lining up with TRBD2. The CDR3 contains 13 residues. Germline loops: CDR1 DFQATT, CDR2 SNEGSKA (reference sequence). V dropped 5 bases and J dropped 2; count of bases not matched to a gene: 5. CDR3 amino acids: CSASPGLQETQYF. DNA of the CDR3: TGCAGTGCTTCCCCGGGACTACAAGAGACCCAGTACTTC.

Remarks on this clonotype: It is likely a read error, because the conserved phenylalanine at the end of the CDR3 is missing. The rearrangement uses TRBV19 and TRBJ1-5; D not certain. Per the germline V gene, CDR1 is LNHDA and CDR2 is SQIVND (reference sequence). The CDR3 is 17 amino acids. For the CDR3, the DNA is TGTGCCAGTAGCGACATGGGAGCGCGTGGCAGCAATCGGCCCCAGCATTCT. Translating it yields CASSDMGARGSNRPQHS.

This chain uses TRBV9 with TRBJ2-7, with a tentative D call TRBD2 (5 bases). V shed 4 bases and J shed 7 bases, with 12 bases lying between them. Germline CDR1 SGDLS, CDR2 YYNGEE. The length of the CDR3 is 12 residues. In DNA form, the CDR3 reads TGTGCCAGCAGCCAATCCGGGGTTGAGCAGTACTTC. Its protein is CASSQSGVEQYF.

This clonotype was seen repeatedly, ten times or more. The CDR3 spells CASSWGGQGSITTTEAFF. The CDR3 DNA is TGCGCCAGCAGCTGGGGGGGACAGGGGTCCATTACTACCACTGAAGCTTTCTTT. The chain joins TRBV5-1 to TRBJ1-1, with TRBD1 matching 10 bases. The length of the CDR3 is 18 residues. With 3 bases clipped from V and 4 bases from J, the junction kept 15 bases outside the gene matches. CDR1 and CDR2 from the germline V gene are SGHRS and YFSETQ.

As concerns this clonotype: In this CDR3 the conserved last residue, phenylalanine or tryptophan, is missing, so a read error is likely. The chain joins TRBV2 to TRBJ1-2, with TRBD1 identical over 8 bases. The J segment lost 6 bases and the V segment lost 6 bases, leaving 9 bases of the junction unmatched. This CDR3 is 14 amino acids long. CDR1 and CDR2 from the germline V gene are SNHLY and FYNNEI. The CDR3 DNA sequence: TGTGCCAGCAGCTTGGGTGCAGGGGGCGATGGCTACACCCTC. Protein: CASSLGAGGDGYTL.

This clonotype showed up many times. The chain couples TRBV19 to TRBJ1-2; D remains unclear. V lost 8 bases, J lost 0 bases, and 10 bases lay in between. CDR3 length: 13 residues. Per the germline V gene, CDR1 is LNHDA and CDR2 is SQIVND (reference sequence). Here the CDR3 DNA reads TGTGCCAGTCGGAGTGGAGCTAACTATGGCTACACCTTC. It translates to CASRSGANYGYTF.

Of note for this clonotype: This CDR3 fails to terminate in the conserved phenylalanine or tryptophan, so it likely reflects a read error. DNA for the CDR3: TGCGCCAGCGGAGAGGAGTACACTGAAGCTTTCCTT. This translates into CASGEEYTEAFL. The V and J genes are TRBV7-9 and TRBJ1-1, with unresolved D. This CDR3 is built from 12 residues. CDR1 is SEHNR and CDR2 is FQNEAQ in the germline V gene (reference sequence).

This clonotype was seen repeatedly, ten times or more. The CDR3 spells CASSLNYNYGYTF. The CDR3 nucleotides are TGTGCCAGCAGCTTAAATTATAACTATGGCTACACCTTC. The rearrangement links TRBV7-9 to TRBJ1-2; D remains ambiguous. Germline lookup yields CDR1 SEHNR and CDR2 FQNEAQ (reference sequence). This CDR3 is 13 amino acids long. The V gene lost 2 bases and the J gene lost 1 base, with 5 bases spanning the gap.

As to this clonotype: The germline gene is not matched at one end of the junction; a read error may be the cause. V and J are TRBV15 and TRBJ2-7; either TRBD1 or TRBD2 may supply D (6 bases each). Germline loops: CDR1 LNHNV, CDR2 YYDKDF (reference sequence). The CDR3 is 15 residues long. Written as DNA, the CDR3 is TGTGCCACTAGCAGAGGAGGGGGGCTCTACTACGAGCAGTACTTC. Its translation is CATSRGGGLYYEQYF.

The gene calls are TRBV20-1 and TRBJ2-5, with D possibly matching TRBD2 (5 bases). CDR1 is DFQATT and CDR2 is SNEGSKA in the germline V gene (reference sequence). The length of the CDR3 is 12 residues. V was clipped by 5 bases and J by 9 bases, with 16 bases between them. In nucleotides, the CDR3 is TGCAGTGCTGTGTCCTCGAACGGGGCCCAGTACTTC. Encoded protein: CSAVSSNGAQYF.

The rearrangement uses TRBV19 and TRBJ2-1, with TRBD2 matching 8 bases. Germline V gene sequence: CDR1 LNHDA, CDR2 SQIVND (reference sequence). This CDR3 comprises 14 residues. V dropped 8 bases and J dropped 5; count of bases not matched to a gene: 8. CDR3 sequence reads: CASSPSGYNNEQFF. The CDR3, as DNA: TGTGCCAGTTCCCCTAGCGGGTACAACAATGAGCAGTTCTTC.

This sequence joins TRBV7-9 and TRBJ1-2; 8 bases map to TRBD1. Trimming cost V 1 base and J 3 bases; bases outside gene matches: 4. CDR3 length: 15 residues. Germline V gene sequence: CDR1 SEHNR, CDR2 FQNEAQ (reference sequence). CDR3 DNA sequence: TGTGCCAGCAGCTTAGGACAGGGGAGGTACTATGGCTACACCTTC. As protein: CASSLGQGRYYGYTF.

The chain employs TRBV24-1 and TRBJ1-6; D uncertain. This CDR3 has 14 residues. The V gene lost 3 bases and the J gene lost 6 bases, with 8 bases spanning the gap. Germline CDR1 reads KGHDR; CDR2 reads SFDVKD. Written as DNA, the CDR3 is TGTGCCACCAGTGATATACCGCCTAATTCACCCCTCCACTTT. It yields the protein CATSDIPPNSPLHF.

The genes are TRBV20-1 and TRBJ2-1; the match to TRBD2 covers 9 bases. The CDR3 contains 15 residues. Germline CDR1 and CDR2: DFQATT and SNEGSKA (reference sequence). J lost 8 bases, V lost 4 bases, and 12 bases had no gene match. Written as DNA, the CDR3 is TGCAGTGCTACCCCCCCTAGCGGGGACGTCGATGAGCAGTTCTTC. Protein sequence: CSATPPSGDVDEQFF.

This clonotype was picked up many times. The chain carries TRBV18 and TRBJ1-5, with D maybe TRBD1 (5 bases). Trimming removed 6 bases from V and 2 bases from J, with 14 bases in between. Germline V gives CDR1 KGHSH, CDR2 LQKENI. This CDR3 spans 15 amino acids. Here the CDR3 reads CASSTQASGNQPQHF. CDR3 nucleotides: TGTGCCAGCTCGACACAGGCCTCGGGCAATCAGCCCCAGCATTTT.

The genes are TRBV24-1 and TRBJ2-7, with 7 bases fitting TRBD1. Germline CDR1 KGHDR, CDR2 SFDVKD. The CDR3 extends over 13 amino acids. V trimming: 0 bases; J trimming: 7 bases; junction bases outside the gene matches: 2. The CDR3 DNA is TGTGCCACCAGTGATTTGACGACAGGGGAGCAGTACTTC. As protein: CATSDLTTGEQYF.

The rearrangement uses TRBV5-6 and TRBJ2-7; 10 bases fit TRBD2. After removal of 4 bases from V and 5 bases from J, the junction contained 9 bases not matched to a gene. The CDR3 spans 15 residues. From germline, CDR1 is SGHDT and CDR2 YYEEEE. The DNA of the CDR3 is TGTGCCAGCAGCCGTAGCGGGAGGACCCTCAACGAGCAGTACTTC. Translated: CASSRSGRTLNEQYF.

The V gene is TRBV7-4, the J gene TRBJ2-5; possible D gene TRBD2, 5 bases. V shed 5 bases and J shed 5 bases, with 12 bases lying between them. The CDR3 covers 13 residues. CDR1 and CDR2 (germline): SGHVT, SQSDAQ. The chain's CDR3 is CASSVAGSETQYF. The CDR3 DNA is TGTGCCAGCAGCGTCGCGGGTTCGGAGACCCAGTACTTC.

This clonotype was observed at least ten times. The J gene is TRBJ1-4, the V gene TRBV10-2, with D perhaps matching TRBD1 (5 bases). The germline V gene has CDR1 WSHSY and CDR2 SAAADI. The CDR3 contains 14 residues. The germline V and J ends were trimmed by 0 bases and 7 bases, with 9 bases remaining between them. DNA of the CDR3: TGCGCCAGCAGTGAGTCTTTGACAGTTGAAAAACTGTTTTTT. Amino acid sequence: CASSESLTVEKLFF.

The chain is built from TRBV15 and TRBJ2-4; weak D call: TRBD2 (6 bases). The CDR3 has 15 amino acids. The germline V gene encodes CDR1 LNHNV and CDR2 YYDKDF (reference sequence). Deletions cut 6 bases from V and 4 bases from J, with 16 bases between. The CDR3 bases are TGTGCCACCAGACCATCCGGGACTCTTAAAAACATTCAGTACTTC. It encodes CATRPSGTLKNIQYF. Together with reference TRBV15 and TRBJ2-4, the CDR3 gives the full variable domain: DAMVIQNPRYQVTQFGKPVTLSCSQTLNHNVMYWYQQKSSQAPKLLFHYYDKDFNNEADTPDNFQSRRPNTSFCFLDIRSPGLGDTAMYLCATRPSGTLKNIQYFGAGTRLSVL.